One and the same sample provided the 18 T cell receptor beta chains below, sequenced in a study of human T cells and chemical hapten exposure. The time point denotes: pre-sensitization, week 0. Sample treatment: therapeutic diphenylcyclopropenone sensitization with weekly scalp DPC. MiXCR was run by TCRdb on the RACE reads, yielding one entry per CDR3 protein. The sample yields tens of thousands of distinct CDR3 sequences, around 15% seen once. This sample comprised whole blood, obtained in connection with sensitization to the hapten diphenylcyclopropenone (DPC). The receptors come from a woman in her forties or fifties with alopecia areata. Some clones in this sample may be carry-over from other donors' samples.

This clonotype has at least ten counts. The V and J genes are TRBV7-6 and TRBJ2-2; TRBD2 aligns across 12 bases. The CDR3 consists of 16 residues. Germline V gives CDR1 SGHVS, CDR2 FNYEAQ. Trimming removed 5 bases from V and 5 bases from J; junction bases left unmatched: 6. CDR3 sequence (DNA): TGTGCCAGCAGCGCGACTAGCGGGAGTAGAACCGGGGAGCTGTTTTTT. Translating it yields CASSATSGSRTGELFF.

This clonotype was seen only a few times. The chain uses TRBV28 and TRBJ1-1; possible D gene TRBD1, 6 bases. The CDR3 contains 13 residues. Germline values: CDR1 MDHEN, CDR2 SYDVKM. The V end was cut by 5 bases, the J end by 11 bases, with 18 bases between. CDR3 sequence (DNA): TGTGCCAGCAGTACCGGGGGGCGCGTGGAGGCTTTCTTT. As protein: CASSTGGRVEAFF.

The gene calls are TRBV13 and TRBJ2-1, with 8 nucleotides matching TRBD2. Trimming took 5 bases from V and 9 from J; bases not matched to a gene: 12. CDR3 size: 15 residues. The germline gives CDR1 PRHDT, CDR2 FYEKMQ (reference sequence). CDR3 sequence reads: CASSPPGLVNPEQFF. In nucleotides, the CDR3 is TGTGCCAGCAGCCCGCCGGGACTAGTTAATCCTGAGCAGTTCTTC.

Within the sample, this clonotype is medium-sized. V and J are TRBV20-1 and TRBJ1-2; maybe TRBD1 (6 bases). The CDR3 has 15 residues. V was cut by 1 base and J by 4 bases, with 16 bases left in between. The germline V gene encodes CDR1 DFQATT and CDR2 SNEGSKA (reference sequence). As DNA, the CDR3 is TGCAGTGCTAGAGCGGGGGGGCAATCTCTCTATGGCTACACCTTC. Translating it yields CSARAGGQSLYGYTF.

The genes are TRBV12-3 or TRBV12-4 and TRBJ2-1; TRBD2 agrees at 10 bases. The CDR3 is made up of 16 amino acids. V shed 6 bases and J 6 bases; nucleotides not matched to a gene: 11. CDR3 nucleotides: TGTGCCAGCAGCAGCTACCTAGCGGGAGTATCCAATGAGCAGTTCTTC. It encodes CASSSYLAGVSNEQFF.

This clonotype showed up just a few times. The chain recombines TRBV7-9 with TRBJ2-5; perhaps TRBD1 as D (6 bases). Trimming shortened V by 5 bases and J by 4 bases, and 14 bases separated the two germline ends. The CDR3 contains 14 residues. Germline V lookup: CDR1 SEHNR, CDR2 FQNEAQ (reference sequence). CDR3 amino acids: CASSVRDTRETQYF. In DNA, the CDR3 is TGTGCCAGCAGCGTACGGGACACGAGAGAGACCCAGTACTTC. Combining the CDR3 with reference TRBV7-9 and TRBJ2-5 gives the whole variable domain DTGVSQNPRHKITKRGQNVTFRCDPISEHNRLYWYRQTLGQGPEFLTYFQNEAQLEKSRLLSDRFSAERPKGSFSTLEIQRTEQGDSAMYLCASSVRDTRETQYFGPGTRLLVL.

This chain joins TRBV2 and TRBJ1-1; maybe TRBD1 (5 bases). V lost 5 bases, J lost 7 bases, and 17 bases lay in between. The CDR3 is made up of 14 amino acids. Per the germline V gene, CDR1 is SNHLY and CDR2 is FYNNEI. As DNA, the CDR3 is TGTGCCAGCAGTTTCTTGACAGCTAATCTTGAAGCTTTCTTT. Its translation: CASSFLTANLEAFF.

This clonotype was seen only a few times. The chain has TRBV5-1 and TRBJ2-7; D unclear. Trimming pared 3 bases from V and 3 bases from J, leaving 4 bases between. Germline loops: CDR1 SGHRS, CDR2 YFSETQ. The CDR3 runs to 11 residues. CDR3 DNA: TGCGCCAGCAGCTCCTTCTACGAGCAGTACTTC. Amino acid sequence: CASSSFYEQYF.

This sequence joins TRBV5-1 and TRBJ2-5, with D perhaps matching TRBD1 (7 bases). This CDR3 spans 14 amino acids. CDR1 is SGHRS, CDR2 YFSETQ, per germline. The V end was cut by 4 bases, the J end by 8 bases, with 18 bases between. The DNA of the CDR3 is TGCGCCAGCAGCGCGGGACAGACCCTACCCACCCAGTACTTC. Its protein product is CASSAGQTLPTQYF.

This chain's CDR3 is CASSPDDSQETQYF. CDR3 nucleotide sequence: TGTGCCAGCAGCCCCGACGACTCGCAAGAGACCCAGTACTTC. The chain employs TRBV2 and TRBJ2-5; D gene uncertain. Germline V gives CDR1 SNHLY, CDR2 FYNNEI. The CDR3 has 14 residues. Trimming cost V 6 bases and J 2 bases, with 13 bases left between them.

Ten or more counts support this clonotype. The CDR3 region is CASSPSGQGETQYF. CDR3 coding DNA: TGTGCCAGCTCACCTTCGGGACAGGGAGAGACCCAGTACTTC. The chain has TRBV18 and TRBJ2-5; 9 nucleotides line up with TRBD1. V shed 3 bases and J 4 bases; nucleotides not matched to a gene: 3. Germline V gene lookup returns CDR1 KGHSH and CDR2 LQKENI. The CDR3 has 14 residues.

The V gene is TRBV25-1, the J gene TRBJ2-5; D is perhaps TRBD2 (6 bases). The CDR3 is 14 amino acids. Trimming pared 5 bases from V and 2 bases from J, leaving 12 bases between. Per germline, CDR1 MGHDK and CDR2 SYGVNS. CDR3 sequence reads: CASSRLENQETQYF. The CDR3 DNA reads TGTGCCAGCAGTCGACTAGAGAATCAAGAGACCCAGTACTTC.

This clonotype was observed a few times. The rearrangement joins TRBV20-1 to TRBJ2-5; tentative D call: TRBD2 (6 bases). The CDR3 extends over 12 amino acids. In germline, CDR1 is DFQATT, CDR2 SNEGSKA (reference sequence). Trimming shortened V by 6 bases and J by 4 bases, and 12 bases separated the two germline ends. DNA of the CDR3: TGCAGTGCACTTGGACTAAGAGAGACCCAGTACTTC. As protein: CSALGLRETQYF.

This chain connects TRBV12-3 or TRBV12-4 to TRBJ2-5, with 10 bases that match TRBD2. V was pared by 8 bases and J by 2 bases, with 8 bases of the junction left unmatched. The CDR3 totals 15 residues. The CDR3 protein is CASYNSGRPQETQYF. The CDR3 DNA follows: TGTGCCAGCTATAATAGCGGGAGGCCGCAAGAGACCCAGTACTTC.

This chain links TRBV6-1 with TRBJ1-5; 8 nucleotides align to TRBD1. The CDR3 extends over 15 amino acids. J gave up 3 bases and V 6 bases, and 7 bases lay outside the gene matches. Per the germline V gene, CDR1 is MNHNS and CDR2 is SASEGT. CDR3 residues: CASSNDRGPNQPQHF. The CDR3 DNA sequence: TGTGCCAGCAGCAACGACAGGGGTCCCAATCAGCCCCAGCATTTT.

The table lists this clonotype with a few counts. V and J are TRBV11-2 and TRBJ2-7, with 8 bases matching TRBD2. This CDR3 spans 14 amino acids. The germline gives CDR1 SGHAT, CDR2 FQNNGV. V shed 3 bases, J shed 2 bases, and the junction held 3 bases outside the gene matches. The CDR3 sequence is CASSFAGGPYEQYF. CDR3 sequence (DNA): TGTGCCAGCAGCTTCGCGGGAGGCCCCTACGAGCAGTACTTC.

J is TRBJ2-7 and V is TRBV15; the match to TRBD2 covers 8 bases. Germline V gene data show CDR1 as LNHNV and CDR2 as YYDKDF (reference sequence). The V segment lost 4 bases and the J segment 3 bases; nucleotides outside the gene matches: 2. This CDR3 is built from 13 residues. The CDR3 region is CATSITSGYEQYF. As DNA, the CDR3 is TGTGCCACCAGCATCACTAGCGGCTACGAGCAGTACTTC.

This clonotype turned up a few times. The chain employs TRBV6-5 and TRBJ2-7; D unresolved. V dropped 8 bases and J dropped 2 bases, with 10 bases sitting between them. The CDR3 is made up of 12 amino acids. Looked up from germline, CDR1 is MNHEY and CDR2 is SVGAGI. CDR3 nucleotides: TGTGCCAGCCACGCGAGGACCTACGAGCAGTACTTC. This sequence encodes CASHARTYEQYF.